The T cell receptor (beta chain) under discussion was sequenced for a study of T cell repertoires in cytomegalovirus infection. Background on the study: Well-studied HLA-B-restricted CMV epitopes were used in the study alongside recently identified HLA-C-restricted ones. CMV infection plus the matching HLA type was flagged by public TCR beta signatures. Whole-study findings and limits: Public TCR beta family frequency separated CMV-and-HLA carriers, including in an independent cohort. CMV-specific TCR beta clonotypes restricted by HLA-C dominated the ex vivo response.

The ends were cut back, 0 bases at V and 2 bases at J, with 16 bases in the middle. CDR3 length equals 16 residues. The germline V gene has CDR1 DFQATT and CDR2 SNEGSKA (reference sequence). On this clonotype itself: Its antigen is currently unknown.

TCRdb independently ran MiXCR on the reads; one entry per CDR3 protein. Among approximately 910,000 distinct CDR3 sequences, 30% to 40% were seen once, and the ten largest hold 11% to 15%. The sequenced sample was cultured CD8+ T cells from PBMCs, obtained from culture after CMV antigen stimulation. The chain links TRBV20-1 to TRBJ1-2, with D maybe TRBD1 (5 bases). This TCR derives from a human donor in good health (CMV status not recorded). Some clones in this sample may be carry-over from other donors' samples. The CDR3 sequence is CSARDPLQGENYGYTF. The CDR3 bases are TGCAGTGCTAGAGATCCCTTGCAGGGTGAGAACTATGGCTACACCTTC.